This TCR beta chain comes out of a study of blood T cell repertoires in COVID-19. Study context: In Cohort 3, a recovered donor had either two negative PCRs, clearance, or symptom resolution.

Participant ages covered roughly 18 to 89 years across around 25 US areas. J lost 7 bases, V lost 0 bases, and 18 bases had no gene match. This CDR3 has 19 amino acids. The germline CDR1 and CDR2 sequences are SEHNR and FQNEAQ (reference sequence). Clones were read by immunoSEQ multiplex PCR, and TCRdb kept only the in-frame ones, dropping some. The sample lists approximately 140,000 clones, 84% occurring once. This TCR derives from a man aged 45-60 years in a cohort exposed to, infected with or recovered from COVID-19 (not recorded which). The material sequenced was PBMCs or T cells enriched from blood (not recorded which). J is TRBJ2-1 and V is TRBV7-9; 7 positions agree with TRBD2. CDR3 in DNA: TGTGCCAGCAGCTTAGCAGGAAGGAAGGCGGGAGAGCTAGGGAATGAGCAGTTCTTC. It yields the protein CASSLAGRKAGELGNEQFF.